These T cell receptor beta chains were read from a single sample in a study of tumor-infiltrating lymphocytes in localized non-small cell lung cancer. TCRdb keeps only in-frame clones here, not all; method: immunoSEQ multiplex PCR. The sample consists of 7,000 or so clones, 74% of them appearing once. Source material: uninvolved lung tissue not adjacent to the tumor. Receptor source: a human donor with non-small cell lung cancer. Both conserved end residues are part of each CDR3. Fields, in order: CDR3 length, clone size, J gene, D gene, V gene, CDR3 protein, CDR3 DNA. The D gene is left open where the match is weak. Not every row has a clone size; where given, it reads once, few, many or a size class.

cdr3_length: 13; clone_size: once; j_call: TRBJ2-7; d_call: TRBD2; v_call: TRBV29-1; cdr3_aa: CSVERLAGNEQYF; cdr3_nt: TGCAGCGTTGAAAGACTAGCGGGAAACGAGCAGTACTTC
cdr3_length: 16; clone_size: NA; j_call: TRBJ2-7; d_call: TRBD2; v_call: TRBV27; cdr3_aa: CASSPRRAGGWGEQYF; cdr3_nt: TGTGCCAGCAGTCCCCGCCGTGCGGGAGGGTGGGGCGAGCAGTACTTC
cdr3_length: 15; clone_size: once; j_call: TRBJ2-1; d_call: TRBD2; v_call: TRBV9; cdr3_aa: CASSLSGRAGYEQFF; cdr3_nt: TGTGCCAGCAGCCTTAGCGGGAGGGCCGGCTATGAGCAGTTCTTC
cdr3_length: 15; clone_size: NA; j_call: TRBJ1-2; d_call: TRBD1; v_call: TRBV7-6; cdr3_aa: CASSPGQAPNYGYTF; cdr3_nt: TGTGCCAGCAGCCCGGGACAGGCCCCTAACTATGGCTACACCTTC
cdr3_length: 16; clone_size: NA; j_call: TRBJ2-6; d_call: NA; v_call: TRBV4-3; cdr3_aa: CASSQGAGIGANVLTF; cdr3_nt: TGCGCCAGCAGCCAGGGAGCAGGGATCGGGGCCAACGTCCTGACTTTC
cdr3_length: 14; clone_size: NA; j_call: TRBJ2-6; d_call: NA; v_call: TRBV6-5; cdr3_aa: CASSRGRGANVLTF; cdr3_nt: TGTGCCAGCTCGAGGGGGAGGGGGGCCAACGTCCTGACTTTC
cdr3_length: 12; clone_size: few; j_call: TRBJ2-7; d_call: NA; v_call: TRBV5-5; cdr3_aa: CASSLDWGEQYF; cdr3_nt: TGTGCCAGCAGCTTGGACTGGGGCGAGCAGTACTTC
cdr3_length: 16; clone_size: NA; j_call: TRBJ1-2; d_call: NA; v_call: TRBV4-3; cdr3_aa: CASSQVHSPDPYGYTF; cdr3_nt: TGCGCCAGCAGCCAAGTACACAGCCCAGACCCTTATGGCTACACCTTC
cdr3_length: 17; clone_size: NA; j_call: TRBJ1-3; d_call: NA; v_call: TRBV19; cdr3_aa: CASSPRTLQPSGNTIYF; cdr3_nt: TGTGCCAGTAGTCCAAGGACGCTTCAGCCCTCTGGAAACACCATATATTTT
cdr3_length: 15; clone_size: NA; j_call: TRBJ1-2; d_call: TRBD1; v_call: TRBV6-6; cdr3_aa: CASRRQGERGYGYTF; cdr3_nt: TGTGCCAGCAGGCGACAGGGCGAACGGGGCTATGGCTACACCTTC
cdr3_length: 18; clone_size: once; j_call: TRBJ2-7; d_call: TRBD2; v_call: TRBV4-3; cdr3_aa: CASSQARSSGRASYEQYF; cdr3_nt: TGCGCCAGCAGCCAAGCGCGTTCTAGCGGGAGGGCCTCCTACGAGCAGTACTTC
cdr3_length: 17; clone_size: once; j_call: TRBJ1-5; d_call: NA; v_call: TRBV30; cdr3_aa: CAWSADRLLYSNQPQHF; cdr3_nt: TGTGCCTGGAGTGCTGACAGGTTACTTTATAGCAATCAGCCCCAGCATTTT
cdr3_length: 17; clone_size: NA; j_call: TRBJ1-5; d_call: TRBD1; v_call: TRBV30; cdr3_aa: CAWSAITAQGASQPQHF; cdr3_nt: TGTGCCTGGAGTGCCATAACCGCACAGGGGGCCTCGCAGCCCCAGCATTTT
cdr3_length: 15; clone_size: NA; j_call: TRBJ2-3; d_call: NA; v_call: TRBV29-1; cdr3_aa: CSVGRQGGGTDTQYF; cdr3_nt: TGCAGCGTTGGTCGGCAGGGCGGGGGCACAGATACGCAGTATTTT
cdr3_length: 15; clone_size: NA; j_call: TRBJ1-5; d_call: TRBD1; v_call: TRBV6-5; cdr3_aa: CASSQTGVSNQPQHF; cdr3_nt: TGTGCCAGCAGCCAAACAGGGGTGAGCAATCAGCCCCAGCATTTT
cdr3_length: 15; clone_size: NA; j_call: TRBJ1-2; d_call: NA; v_call: TRBV5-6; cdr3_aa: CASSLLDRPNYGYTF; cdr3_nt: TGTGCCAGCAGCTTGTTAGACAGACCTAACTATGGCTACACCTTC
cdr3_length: 16; clone_size: NA; j_call: TRBJ2-7; d_call: TRBD2; v_call: TRBV10-3; cdr3_aa: CAISDTSGSSSYEQYF; cdr3_nt: TGTGCCATCAGTGACACTAGCGGGAGTAGTTCCTACGAGCAGTACTTC
cdr3_length: 14; clone_size: NA; j_call: TRBJ1-1; d_call: NA; v_call: TRBV2; cdr3_aa: CASAQSQRGTEAFF; cdr3_nt: TGTGCCAGCGCCCAAAGTCAGCGGGGGACTGAAGCTTTCTTT
cdr3_length: 15; clone_size: NA; j_call: TRBJ2-2; d_call: TRBD2; v_call: TRBV6-1; cdr3_aa: CASSEVSSGDGELFF; cdr3_nt: TGTGCCAGCAGTGAAGTCAGTAGCGGGGACGGGGAGCTGTTTTTT
cdr3_length: 14; clone_size: NA; j_call: TRBJ2-2; d_call: NA; v_call: TRBV11-2; cdr3_aa: CASRTQEYTGELFF; cdr3_nt: TGTGCCAGCAGAACACAGGAATATACCGGGGAGCTGTTTTTT
cdr3_length: 15; clone_size: NA; j_call: TRBJ2-2; d_call: NA; v_call: TRBV4-2; cdr3_aa: CASRSGTQNTGELFF; cdr3_nt: TGTGCCAGCAGGTCCGGGACTCAGAACACCGGGGAGCTGTTTTTT
cdr3_length: 14; clone_size: NA; j_call: TRBJ1-2; d_call: NA; v_call: TRBV7-2; cdr3_aa: CASSFSRASYGYTF; cdr3_nt: TGTGCCAGCAGCTTTAGCAGGGCTTCCTATGGCTACACCTTC
cdr3_length: 18; clone_size: NA; j_call: TRBJ1-5; d_call: NA; v_call: TRBV7-8; cdr3_aa: CASSLDGRRGIGNQPQHF; cdr3_nt: TGTGCCAGCAGCTTAGATGGACGTAGGGGAATCGGCAATCAGCCCCAGCATTTT
cdr3_length: 14; clone_size: NA; j_call: TRBJ2-5; d_call: NA; v_call: TRBV5-1; cdr3_aa: CASSSSRDLETQYF; cdr3_nt: TGCGCCAGCAGCTCCTCCCGGGACCTAGAGACCCAGTACTTC
cdr3_length: 20; clone_size: NA; j_call: TRBJ2-7; d_call: TRBD2; v_call: TRBV7-8; cdr3_aa: CASSLLVLPPTRTSRYEQYF; cdr3_nt: TGTGCCAGCAGCTTATTGGTGCTTCCACCCACTAGGACTAGTCGCTACGAGCAGTACTTC
cdr3_length: 17; clone_size: NA; j_call: TRBJ2-7; d_call: TRBD1; v_call: TRBV7-8; cdr3_aa: CASSLESGAGGTYEQYF; cdr3_nt: TGTGCCAGCAGCTTAGAATCGGGGGCAGGGGGCACCTACGAGCAGTACTTC
cdr3_length: 15; clone_size: large; j_call: TRBJ1-2; d_call: TRBD1; v_call: TRBV7-2; cdr3_aa: CASSLAGQGASGYTF; cdr3_nt: TGTGCCAGCAGCTTAGCGGGACAGGGGGCAAGTGGCTACACCTTC
cdr3_length: 15; clone_size: NA; j_call: TRBJ2-7; d_call: TRBD2; v_call: TRBV15; cdr3_aa: CATSSKREGGYEQYF; cdr3_nt: TGTGCCACCAGCAGTAAGCGGGAGGGAGGCTACGAGCAGTACTTC
cdr3_length: 14; clone_size: NA; j_call: TRBJ1-2; d_call: TRBD1; v_call: TRBV6-1; cdr3_aa: CASSEIDRDYGYTF; cdr3_nt: TGTGCCAGCAGTGAAATCGACAGGGACTATGGCTACACCTTC
cdr3_length: 15; clone_size: NA; j_call: TRBJ1-2; d_call: NA; v_call: TRBV7-9; cdr3_aa: CASSLTGGLGYGYTF; cdr3_nt: TGTGCCAGCAGCTTAACGGGGGGGCTCGGCTATGGCTACACCTTC
cdr3_length: 11; clone_size: NA; j_call: TRBJ2-7; d_call: NA; v_call: TRBV11-2; cdr3_aa: CASSSTYEQYF; cdr3_nt: TGTGCCAGCAGCTCAACCTACGAGCAGTACTTC
cdr3_length: 17; clone_size: once; j_call: TRBJ1-2; d_call: NA; v_call: TRBV30; cdr3_aa: CAWSTPEWHNFLAGYTF; cdr3_nt: TGTGCCTGGAGTACCCCAGAGTGGCACAACTTTTTGGCCGGCTACACCTTC
cdr3_length: 13; clone_size: NA; j_call: TRBJ2-3; d_call: NA; v_call: TRBV10-1; cdr3_aa: CASSERETDTQYF; cdr3_nt: TGCGCCAGCAGTGAGCGGGAGACAGATACGCAGTATTTT
cdr3_length: 19; clone_size: NA; j_call: TRBJ2-2; d_call: TRBD2; v_call: TRBV9; cdr3_aa: CASSAHATSGLGNTGELFF; cdr3_nt: TGTGCCAGCAGCGCGCACGCCACTAGCGGCCTAGGTAACACCGGGGAGCTGTTTTTT
cdr3_length: 18; clone_size: NA; j_call: TRBJ2-6; d_call: TRBD2; v_call: TRBV7-3; cdr3_aa: CASSLKQRESLGANVLTF; cdr3_nt: TGTGCCAGCAGCTTAAAGCAGCGGGAGTCGTTGGGGGCCAACGTCCTGACTTTC
cdr3_length: 15; clone_size: few; j_call: TRBJ2-2; d_call: NA; v_call: TRBV9; cdr3_aa: CASSVGQVNSGELFF; cdr3_nt: TGTGCCAGCAGCGTAGGACAGGTGAATTCCGGGGAGCTGTTTTTT
cdr3_length: 13; clone_size: few; j_call: TRBJ1-1; d_call: NA; v_call: TRBV2; cdr3_aa: CASREQRNTEAFF; cdr3_nt: TGTGCCAGCAGGGAGCAGAGAAACACTGAAGCTTTCTTT
cdr3_length: 14; clone_size: NA; j_call: TRBJ1-1; d_call: NA; v_call: TRBV7-9; cdr3_aa: CASSSEGGRTEAFF; cdr3_nt: TGTGCCAGCAGCTCGGAGGGGGGGCGAACTGAAGCTTTCTTT
cdr3_length: 15; clone_size: few; j_call: TRBJ1-1; d_call: NA; v_call: TRBV6-9; cdr3_aa: CASSYGLGGRGEAFF; cdr3_nt: TGTGCCAGCAGTTACGGGTTGGGGGGCAGGGGTGAAGCTTTCTTT
cdr3_length: 14; clone_size: NA; j_call: TRBJ2-3; d_call: TRBD2; v_call: TRBV27; cdr3_aa: CASSLSGAGDTQYF; cdr3_nt: TGTGCCAGCAGTCTTAGCGGGGCGGGGGATACGCAGTATTTT
cdr3_length: 12; clone_size: NA; j_call: TRBJ1-2; d_call: NA; v_call: TRBV7-2; cdr3_aa: CASTGSPYGYTF; cdr3_nt: TGTGCCAGCACCGGGTCTCCTTATGGCTACACCTTC
cdr3_length: 16; clone_size: NA; j_call: TRBJ2-7; d_call: TRBD2; v_call: TRBV27; cdr3_aa: CASSLNSGGSSYEQYF; cdr3_nt: TGTGCCAGCAGTTTAAATAGCGGGGGAAGCTCCTACGAGCAGTACTTC
cdr3_length: 13; clone_size: NA; j_call: TRBJ1-2; d_call: NA; v_call: TRBV19; cdr3_aa: CASSIATLYGYTF; cdr3_nt: TGTGCCAGTAGTATAGCAACCCTCTATGGCTACACCTTC
cdr3_length: 13; clone_size: medium-sized; j_call: TRBJ1-1; d_call: NA; v_call: TRBV7-3; cdr3_aa: CASSLYRNTEAFF; cdr3_nt: TGTGCCAGCAGCTTATACAGGAACACTGAAGCTTTCTTT
cdr3_length: 13; clone_size: NA; j_call: TRBJ1-1; d_call: NA; v_call: TRBV2; cdr3_aa: CASTKTGNTEAFF; cdr3_nt: TGTGCCAGCACCAAGACAGGGAACACTGAAGCTTTCTTT
cdr3_length: 14; clone_size: NA; j_call: TRBJ2-5; d_call: NA; v_call: TRBV5-8; cdr3_aa: CASSLSRQTGTQYF; cdr3_nt: TGTGCCAGCAGCTTGAGTCGTCAGACCGGGACCCAGTACTTC
cdr3_length: 16; clone_size: NA; j_call: TRBJ1-3; d_call: NA; v_call: TRBV5-6; cdr3_aa: CASSLVGGVLGNTIYF; cdr3_nt: TGTGCCAGCAGCCTCGTGGGAGGGGTTTTGGGAAACACCATATATTTT
cdr3_length: 16; clone_size: once; j_call: TRBJ2-7; d_call: TRBD2; v_call: TRBV5-1; cdr3_aa: CASSLGSSGSIYEQYF; cdr3_nt: TGCGCCAGCAGCTTGGGGTCTAGCGGGAGTATCTACGAGCAGTACTTC
cdr3_length: 13; clone_size: few; j_call: TRBJ2-3; d_call: NA; v_call: TRBV5-4; cdr3_aa: CASSLDLWDTQYF; cdr3_nt: TGTGCCAGCAGCTTGGACCTGTGGGATACGCAGTATTTT
cdr3_length: 14; clone_size: NA; j_call: TRBJ2-1; d_call: NA; v_call: TRBV18; cdr3_aa: CASSPTQGYNEQFF; cdr3_nt: TGTGCCAGCTCACCAACACAGGGCTACAATGAGCAGTTCTTC
cdr3_length: 15; clone_size: NA; j_call: TRBJ1-1; d_call: TRBD1; v_call: TRBV19; cdr3_aa: CASSSRDSIYTEAFF; cdr3_nt: TGTGCCAGTAGTAGCCGGGACAGTATTTACACTGAAGCTTTCTTT
cdr3_length: 12; clone_size: large; j_call: TRBJ2-5; d_call: NA; v_call: TRBV21-1; cdr3_aa: CASSKNRETQYF; cdr3_nt: TGTGCCAGCAGCAAAAACCGGGAGACCCAGTACTTC
cdr3_length: 17; clone_size: once; j_call: TRBJ2-5; d_call: TRBD1; v_call: TRBV27; cdr3_aa: CASSLLRGQGVAETQYF; cdr3_nt: TGTGCCAGCAGTTTATTGAGGGGACAGGGGGTCGCGGAGACCCAGTACTTC